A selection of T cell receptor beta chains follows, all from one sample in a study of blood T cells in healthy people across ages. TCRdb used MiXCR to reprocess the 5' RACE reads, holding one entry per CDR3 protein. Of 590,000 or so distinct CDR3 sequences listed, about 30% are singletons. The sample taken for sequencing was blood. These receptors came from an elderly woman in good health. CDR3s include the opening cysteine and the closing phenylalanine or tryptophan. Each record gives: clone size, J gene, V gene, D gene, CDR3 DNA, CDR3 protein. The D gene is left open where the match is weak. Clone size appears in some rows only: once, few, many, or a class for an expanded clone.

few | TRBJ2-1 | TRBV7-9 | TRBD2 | TGTGCCAGCGGCCTGCCCCGCCGACTAGCGATCCACAATGAGCAGTTCTTC | CASGLPRRLAIHNEQFF
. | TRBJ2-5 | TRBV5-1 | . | TGCGCCAGCAGCGCGGTGACAGGCTGCCAAGAGACCCAGTACTTC | CASSAVTGCQETQYF
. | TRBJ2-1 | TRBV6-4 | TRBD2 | TGTGCCTGCAGTCAGACTAGCGGGGACTACAATGAGCAGTTCTTC | CACSQTSGDYNEQFF
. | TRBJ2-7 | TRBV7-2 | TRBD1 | TGTGCCAGCAGCTCGACAGGGGACGACTACGAGCAGTACTTC | CASSSTGDDYEQYF
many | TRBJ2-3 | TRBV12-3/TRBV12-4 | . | TGTGCCAGCAGTAACCGGGACGGATACACAGATACGCAGTATTTT | CASSNRDGYTDTQYF
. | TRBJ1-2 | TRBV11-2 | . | TGTGCCAGCAGCTGGGAGGCGGCGCTTTATGGCTACACCTTC | CASSWEAALYGYTF
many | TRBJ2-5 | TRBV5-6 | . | TGTGCCAGCTATACTAGCCCACAAGAGACCCAGTACTTC | CASYTSPQETQYF
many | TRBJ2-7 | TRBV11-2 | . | TGTGCCAGCAGCTTATCGGGCAGGCCCCCCTACGAGCAGTACTTC | CASSLSGRPPYEQYF
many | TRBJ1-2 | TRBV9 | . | TGTGCCAGCAGCATCCAACCTGGGATGGATGGCTACACCTTC | CASSIQPGMDGYTF
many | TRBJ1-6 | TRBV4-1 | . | TGCGCCAGCAGCCAAAGGGCCGATAGGAGGACCTATTCACCCCTCCACTTT | CASSQRADRRTYSPLHF
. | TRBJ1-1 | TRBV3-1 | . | TGTGCCAACAGCCCCGGGGAAGGCCCGCCTTGGGACACTGAAGCTTTCTTT | CANSPGEGPPWDTEAFF
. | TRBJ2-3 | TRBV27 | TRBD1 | TGTGCCAGCAGCGGCAGGGGGCTTGCAGATACGCAGTATTTT | CASSGRGLADTQYF
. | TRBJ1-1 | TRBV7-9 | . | TGTGCCAGCGGCTTAGGGGTGGCCGGGGCGGAAGTGGACACTGAAGCTTTCTTT | CASGLGVAGAEVDTEAFF
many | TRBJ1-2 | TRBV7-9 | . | TGTGCCAGCAGCCCAGCCAGACAGAACTATGGCTACACCTTC | CASSPARQNYGYTF
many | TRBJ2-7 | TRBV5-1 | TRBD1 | TGCGCCAGCACCACTCCCGGGACAGACAAGGAGCCCTACGAGCAGTACTTC | CASTTPGTDKEPYEQYF
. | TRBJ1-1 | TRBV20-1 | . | TGCAGTGTAACAAGGGGAAACGCTGAAGCTTTCTTT | CSVTRGNAEAFF
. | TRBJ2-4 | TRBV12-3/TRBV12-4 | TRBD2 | TGTGCCAGCAGTTTCGGACTAGCGGGGGGGTCTGGCAAAAACATTCAGTACTTC | CASSFGLAGGSGKNIQYF
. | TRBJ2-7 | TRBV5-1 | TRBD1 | TGCGCCAGAAGCAGGGACAGGGGATCCTACGAGCAGTACTTC | CARSRDRGSYEQYF
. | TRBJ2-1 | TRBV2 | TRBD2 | TGTGCCAGCAGTCCTAAGACTAGCGAGTCCTACAATGAGCGGTTCTTC | CASSPKTSESYNERFF
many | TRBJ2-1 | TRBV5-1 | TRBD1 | TGCGCCAGCAGCTTGGCGGGACAGGGGTGGAATGAGCAGTTCTTC | CASSLAGQGWNEQFF
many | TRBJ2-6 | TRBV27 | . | TGTGCCAGCAGTTTAGGTAGGGCTGGGGCCAACGTCCTGACTTTC | CASSLGRAGANVLTF
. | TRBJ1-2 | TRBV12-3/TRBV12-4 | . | TGTGCCAGCAGTTTTAGCCGTGGCTACACCTTC | CASSFSRGYTF
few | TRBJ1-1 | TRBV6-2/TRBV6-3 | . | TGTGCCAGCAGATCAACGAGTTTGAACACTGAAGCTTTCTTT | CASRSTSLNTEAFF
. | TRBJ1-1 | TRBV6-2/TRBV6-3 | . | TGTGCCAGCATTCGGACAGCCCGGAACACTGAAGCTTTCTTT | CASIRTARNTEAFF
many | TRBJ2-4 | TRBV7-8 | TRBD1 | TGTGCCAGCAGCCCAAGGACAGGGTCGGGATTCGGGGATCAGTACTTC | CASSPRTGSGFGDQYF
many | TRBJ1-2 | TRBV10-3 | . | TGTGCCATCAACGGGGTTGGGAACTATGGCTACACCTTC | CAINGVGNYGYTF
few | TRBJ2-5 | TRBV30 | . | TGTGCCTGGAGTGTGAGTGGGACTTCAAGCAATGAGCAGTACTTC | CAWSVSGTSSNEQYF
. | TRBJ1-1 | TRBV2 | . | TGTGCCGAGGGGGGGAACACTGAAGCTTTCTTT | CAEGGNTEAFF
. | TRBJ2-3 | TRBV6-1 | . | TGTGCCAGCAAACATCGAAGCACAGATACGCAGTATTTT | CASKHRSTDTQYF
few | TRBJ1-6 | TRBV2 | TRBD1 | TGTGCCAGCAGTGAATCATGGGACAGCTATTCACCCCTCCACTTT | CASSESWDSYSPLHF
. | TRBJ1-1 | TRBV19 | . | TGTGCCAGTACCCGGACAGCGAACACTGAAGCTTTCTTT | CASTRTANTEAFF
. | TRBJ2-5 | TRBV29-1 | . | TGCAGCGTCGCCGGGCGGATTCAAGAGACCCAGTACTTC | CSVAGRIQETQYF
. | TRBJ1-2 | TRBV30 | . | TGTGCCTGGAGCCTAGGTGGGGCAGGGGGCTACACCTTC | CAWSLGGAGGYTF
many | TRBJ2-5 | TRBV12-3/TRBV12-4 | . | TGTGCCAGCAGCCCCCAGGGGGGGGTCCGACAAGAGACCCAGTACTTC | CASSPQGGVRQETQYF
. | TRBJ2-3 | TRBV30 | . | TGTGCCTGGAATTTGGGGTTGGGCACAGATACGCAGTATTTT | CAWNLGLGTDTQYF
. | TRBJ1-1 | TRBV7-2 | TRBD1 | TGTGCCAGCAGCTTAGCGGGTTCCACAGGGGGGAACACTGAAGCTTTCTTT | CASSLAGSTGGNTEAFF
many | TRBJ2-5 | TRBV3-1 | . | TGTGCCAGCAGCCAAGATAGGGGGGGGGGCCTCCAAGAGACCCAGTACTTC | CASSQDRGGGLQETQYF
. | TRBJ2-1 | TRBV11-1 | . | TGTGCCAGCGGCCCGACGATGGACAATGAGCAGTTCTTC | CASGPTMDNEQFF
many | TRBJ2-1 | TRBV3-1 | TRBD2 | TGTGCCAGCAGCCAAAGCGGGGGGGCGTCCAATGAGCAGTTCTTC | CASSQSGGASNEQFF
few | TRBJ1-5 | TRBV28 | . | TGTGCCAGCAGTCGGAGCGGCGTGAGCAATCAGCCCCAGCATTTT | CASSRSGVSNQPQHF
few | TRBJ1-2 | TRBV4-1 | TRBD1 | TGCGCCAGCAGCCAAGATCTCCTCCTACAGGGGGCCTATGGCTGCACCTTC | CASSQDLLLQGAYGCTF
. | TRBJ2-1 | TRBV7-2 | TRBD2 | TGTGCCAGCAGCTTAACCCCTCTAGCGGGGACTTACTACAATGAGCAGTTCTTC | CASSLTPLAGTYYNEQFF
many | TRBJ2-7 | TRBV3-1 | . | TGTGCCAGCAGCCCCGGACAGTTGTACGAGCAGTACTTC | CASSPGQLYEQYF
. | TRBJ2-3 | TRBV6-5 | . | TGTGCTACACGGGGAACTAACACAGATACGCAGTATTTT | CATRGTNTDTQYF
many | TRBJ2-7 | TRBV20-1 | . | TGCAGTGCCCAAGGGGACCGTTCCTACGAGCAGTACTTC | CSAQGDRSYEQYF
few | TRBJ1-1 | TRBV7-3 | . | TGTGCCAGCAGCCGTATTGGGCCGATTGACACTGAAGCTTTCTTT | CASSRIGPIDTEAFF
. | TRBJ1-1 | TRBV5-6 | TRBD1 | TGTGCCAGCAGCCTATGGACAGGGGGGGCTGAAGCTTTCTTT | CASSLWTGGAEAFF
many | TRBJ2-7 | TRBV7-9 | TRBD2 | TGTGCCAGCAGCTTATACTTTGGATCGGGCGGGGGGCGCTCCTACGAGCAGTACTTC | CASSLYFGSGGGRSYEQYF
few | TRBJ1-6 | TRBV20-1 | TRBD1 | TGCAGTGCAGCCGGGACGACAGGGTTTTCGTTTTCACCCCTCCACTTT | CSAAGTTGFSFSPLHF
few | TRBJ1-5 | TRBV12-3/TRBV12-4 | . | TGTGCCAGCAGTTTCACTAGCAATCAGCCCCAGCATTTT | CASSFTSNQPQHF
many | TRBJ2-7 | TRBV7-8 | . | TGTGCCAGCAGCTTATCGGACCCCAGGCTCTACGAGCAGTACTTC | CASSLSDPRLYEQYF
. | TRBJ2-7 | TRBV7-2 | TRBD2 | TGTGCCAGCAGCTTAGTAGCGGGGGGAGCCTACAATGAGCAGTACTTC | CASSLVAGGAYNEQYF
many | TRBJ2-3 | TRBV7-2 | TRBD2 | TGTGCCAGCAGCTTATTTGGCGGGGGGACCACAGATACGCAGTATTTT | CASSLFGGGTTDTQYF
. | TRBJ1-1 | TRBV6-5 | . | TGTGCCAGCAGTTACCTTCGCGGGAACACTGAAGCTTTCTTT | CASSYLRGNTEAFF
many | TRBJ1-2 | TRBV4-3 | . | TGCGCCAGCAGCCAAGAGTACGGAGGGAGATATGGCTACACCTTC | CASSQEYGGRYGYTF